This section outlines one T cell receptor (beta chain) sequence together with its context. The record originates from a study of T cell responses to AZD1222 COVID-19 vaccine. Profiling relied on immunoSEQ multiplex PCR, and the TCRdb table lists in-frame clones only, not all of them. This sample has fewer than 90,000 clones, with 85% to 95% found just once. The specimen was peripheral blood, collected 28 days after the second AZD1222 dose. The TCR sequence derives from an adult who received the AZD1222 COVID-19 vaccine.

The CDR3: CASRPGLLNTGELFF. CDR3 DNA sequence: TGTGCCAGCAGGCCGGGACTTCTGAACACCGGGGAGCTGTTTTTT. This chain links TRBV7-9 with TRBJ2-2, with D possibly TRBD2 on 6 matching bases. The CDR3 runs to 15 residues. Trimming pared 6 bases from V and 1 base from J, leaving 12 bases between. The germline V gene has CDR1 SEHNR and CDR2 FQNEAQ (reference sequence).